Listed here are 27 T cell receptor beta chains from one sample, sequenced in a study of blood T cell repertoires in COVID-19. Assay used: immunoSEQ multiplex PCR; TCRdb lists only in-frame clones, some missing. The sample carries around 99,000 clones, 89% recorded once. Sample: peripheral blood. These receptors were collected from a middle-aged man with active or convalescent COVID-19.

Only one count was recorded for this clone. The chain employs TRBV4-2 and TRBJ2-7, with unresolved D. Trimming removed 4 bases from V and 5 bases from J, with 3 bases in between. This CDR3 contains 10 residues. Per the germline V gene, CDR1 is LGHNA and CDR2 is YNFKEQ. The CDR3 is CASSPHEQYF. The CDR3 DNA sequence: TGTGCCAGCAGCCCTCACGAGCAGTACTTC.

The V and J genes are TRBV6-5 and TRBJ1-2; no clear D gene. In germline, CDR1 is MNHEY, CDR2 SVGAGI. Trimming cost V 7 bases and J 0 bases, with 15 bases left between them. This CDR3 region has 15 residues. CDR3 coding DNA: TGTGCCAGCATATCGGGAGCCGTGACTAACTATGGCTACACCTTC. This translates into CASISGAVTNYGYTF.

This clone appeared once. The chain combines TRBV28 with TRBJ2-3, with D perhaps TRBD2 (6 bases). CDR1 is MDHEN and CDR2 is SYDVKM in the germline V gene. The CDR3 contains 16 residues. V dropped 5 bases and J dropped 3 bases, with 18 bases sitting between them. CDR3 protein: CASSLLARIGTDTQYF. The CDR3 DNA sequence: TGTGCCAGCAGTCTGCTAGCGCGGATAGGGACAGATACGCAGTATTTT.

V usage is TRBV3-1 (or the pseudogene TRBV3-2) and J usage is TRBJ1-4; TRBD1 agrees at 9 bases. This CDR3 has 17 residues. Germline CDR1 and CDR2: LGHDT and YNNKEL (reference sequence). The V and J ends lost 1 base and 8 bases, in that order; junction bases with no gene match: 11. The DNA of the CDR3 is TGTGCCAGCAGCCAAGGGACATCGGCCGGGACAGGGGAAAAACTGTTTTTT. This translates into CASSQGTSAGTGEKLFF.

The chain carries TRBV6-2 or TRBV6-3 and TRBJ2-5, with D possibly matching TRBD1 (6 bases). Germline CDR1 reads MNHEY; CDR2 reads SVGEGT. The CDR3 spans 16 residues. V was trimmed by 6 bases and J by 0 bases, leaving 17 bases between them. The CDR3 nucleotides read TGTGCCAGCAGCCGAGCCCCCGGACAGCACCAAGAGACCCAGTACTTC. This codes for CASSRAPGQHQETQYF.

The chain is built from TRBV27 and TRBJ2-7, with 9 positions matching TRBD1. This CDR3 spans 14 amino acids. Germline V gene lookup returns CDR1 MNHEY and CDR2 SMNVEV (reference sequence). With 5 bases clipped from V and 3 bases from J, the junction kept 5 bases outside the gene matches. CDR3 DNA: TGTGCCAGCAGTCCGGGACAGGGTGGCTACGAGCAGTACTTC. Its translation: CASSPGQGGYEQYF.

CDR3 sequence: CASRGVGGNQPQHF. The CDR3 region has the DNA TGTGCCAGCAGGGGAGTTGGAGGCAATCAGCCCCAGCATTTT. The rearrangement uses TRBV28 and TRBJ1-5; D is unclear. Germline lookup yields CDR1 MDHEN and CDR2 SYDVKM. V lost 6 bases and J lost 2, with 11 bases in between. The CDR3 consists of 14 residues. Full variable domain (rest looked up from reference TRBV28 and TRBJ1-5): DVKVTQSSRYLVKRTGEKVFLECVQDMDHENMFWYRQDPGLGLRLIYFSYDVKMKEKGDIPEGYSVSREKKERFSLILESASTNQTSMYLCASRGVGGNQPQHFGDGTRLSIL.

The rearrangement uses TRBV6-5 and TRBJ1-2; D gene uncertain. Trimming pared 0 bases from V and 4 bases from J, leaving 12 bases between. In germline, CDR1 is MNHEY, CDR2 SVGAGI. The CDR3 totals 15 residues. In DNA, the CDR3 is TGTGCCAGCAGTTACTCGGGAGGGCGAAGCTATGGCTACACCTTC. This gives the protein CASSYSGGRSYGYTF.

DNA of the CDR3: TGTGCCCATTCCGGGCAGGGGGCCTACAATGAGCAGTTCTTC. It specifies CAHSGQGAYNEQFF. This chain links TRBV28 with TRBJ2-1, with TRBD1 identical over 7 bases. The CDR3 has 14 residues. Germline-derived CDR1 and CDR2 are MDHEN and SYDVKM. V gave up 11 bases and J gave up 2 bases; unmatched junction bases: 9.

The chain uses TRBV29-1 and TRBJ2-7; the D is unclear. Deletions cut 2 bases from V and 3 bases from J, with 11 bases between. The CDR3 covers 13 residues. Germline V gene data show CDR1 as SQVTM and CDR2 as ANQGSEA. CDR3 nucleotide sequence: TGCAGCGTTGAAAAGCTTACCTACTACGAGCAGTACTTC. As protein: CSVEKLTYYEQYF.

The rearrangement links TRBV7-8 to TRBJ1-1, with 9 bases identical to TRBD1. The germline CDR1 and CDR2 sequences are SGHVS and FQNEAQ. The CDR3 consists of 14 residues. V shed 5 bases and J 4 bases; nucleotides not matched to a gene: 5. CDR3 residues: CASSLGTGSTEAFF. The CDR3 nucleotides read TGTGCCAGCAGCCTCGGGACAGGGAGCACTGAAGCTTTCTTT.

This chain uses TRBV15 with TRBJ1-1; 7 positions match TRBD1. The germline V gene encodes CDR1 LNHNV and CDR2 YYDKDF (reference sequence). Trimming at V came to 6 bases and at J to 4 bases, leaving 11 bases not matched to a gene. The CDR3 contains 15 residues. CDR3 amino acids: CATRLGGRAGTEAFF. The DNA of the CDR3 is TGTGCCACCAGACTAGGGGGCAGGGCCGGCACTGAAGCTTTCTTT.

This clone was detected only once. The chain recombines TRBV5-1 with TRBJ2-3; D unresolved. In germline, CDR1 is SGHRS, CDR2 YFSETQ. CDR3 length: 15 amino acids. The V end lost 4 bases, the J end lost 6 bases, and 18 bases lay between the germline ends. The CDR3 is CASSLSTPSPDTQYF. The CDR3 DNA reads TGCGCCAGCAGCCTTAGTACTCCTTCTCCCGATACGCAGTATTTT.

In this sample, this clone turned up once. The gene calls are TRBV7-3 and TRBJ2-5, with TRBD1 as a possible D gene (5 bases). The V and J ends lost 4 bases and 4 bases respectively, with 16 bases between them. The V gene's germline CDR1 is SGHTA and CDR2 FQGTGA. The CDR3 consists of 15 residues. The CDR3 nucleotides are TGTGCCAGCAGCTCCGTGGGGCAACCGCCAGAGACCCAGTACTTC. Amino acids: CASSSVGQPPETQYF.

This rearrangement joins TRBV28 to TRBJ2-7; 10 positions agree with TRBD2. The CDR3 has 15 amino acids. CDR1 and CDR2 (germline): MDHEN, SYDVKM. Trimming took 2 bases from V and 5 from J; bases not matched to a gene: 6. CDR3 in amino acids: CASSLLAGVVNEQYF. CDR3 DNA sequence: TGTGCCAGCAGTTTACTAGCGGGAGTTGTAAACGAGCAGTACTTC.

The rearrangement uses TRBV15 and TRBJ2-7; D is perhaps TRBD2 (5 bases). This CDR3 spans 15 amino acids. Per the germline V gene, CDR1 is LNHNV and CDR2 is YYDKDF (reference sequence). V gave up 4 bases and J gave up 3 bases, with 16 bases separating them. The CDR3 DNA reads as TGTGCCACCAGCACCCACCGTGGGAGAAACTACGAGCAGTACTTC. It codes for CATSTHRGRNYEQYF. Full variable domain (outside the CDR3, taken from reference TRBV15 and TRBJ2-7): DAMVIQNPRYQVTQFGKPVTLSCSQTLNHNVMYWYQQKSSQAPKLLFHYYDKDFNNEADTPDNFQSRRPNTSFCFLDIRSPGLGDTAMYLCATSTHRGRNYEQYFGPGTRLTVT.

The chain uses TRBV6-5 and TRBJ2-5; the D is unclear. From germline, CDR1 is MNHEY and CDR2 SVGAGI. V was trimmed by 2 bases and J by 0 bases, leaving 10 bases between them. This CDR3 region has 15 residues. CDR3 in DNA: TGTGCCAGCAGTTACCTCGCAGGTGACCAAGAGACCCAGTACTTC. Translated, it gives CASSYLAGDQETQYF.

V is TRBV6-5 and J is TRBJ1-4; D may be TRBD1 (6 bases). There are 15 residues in the CDR3. V was shortened by 6 bases and J by 4 bases, with 15 bases between the two germline ends. Germline V gives CDR1 MNHEY, CDR2 SVGAGI. The CDR3 spells CASSHSGQSNEKLFF. The CDR3 DNA follows: TGTGCCAGCAGCCACAGTGGACAGAGTAATGAAAAACTGTTTTTT.

The genes are TRBV11-2 and TRBJ1-6; D gene uncertain. CDR1 and CDR2 from the germline V gene are SGHAT and FQNNGV. V was trimmed by 4 bases and J by 5 bases, leaving 15 bases between them. The CDR3 length is 16 residues. The CDR3 DNA sequence: TGTGCCAGCAGCTCCGAAAAAACCCTAAATAATTCACCCCTCCACTTT. Translated: CASSSEKTLNNSPLHF.

This chain connects TRBV28 to TRBJ2-7, with D perhaps TRBD1 (6 bases). V was shortened by 4 bases and J by 9 bases, with 13 bases between the two germline ends. This CDR3 comprises 12 residues. Per germline, CDR1 MDHEN and CDR2 SYDVKM. DNA of the CDR3: TGTGCCAGCAGTTCCCGGACAGAAGGGCAGTACTTC. This gives the protein CASSSRTEGQYF.

The J gene is TRBJ1-1, the V gene TRBV7-2; TRBD1 agrees at 10 bases. The ends lost 6 bases at V and 4 bases at J; junction bases unmatched: 11. Germline CDR1 reads SGHTA; CDR2 reads FQGNSA. This CDR3 contains 16 residues. The CDR3 sequence is CASRPDRDRGGTEAFF. The DNA for the CDR3 is TGTGCCAGCAGACCCGACCGGGACAGGGGAGGCACTGAAGCTTTCTTT.

This sequence joins TRBV23-1 and TRBJ1-3, with TRBD1 identical over 9 bases. TRBV23-1 is classed as an ORF, of uncertain function. This CDR3 has 21 residues. V lost 0 bases, J lost 2 bases, and 17 bases stayed unmatched. CDR3 amino acids: CASSQSLGDRDPHLAGNTIYF. CDR3 nucleotides: TGCGCCAGCAGTCAATCCTTAGGGGACAGGGACCCTCATCTGGCTGGAAACACCATATATTTT.

The chain has TRBV21-1 and TRBJ1-1. TRBV21-1 is tagged as a pseudogene. The CDR3 extends over 14 amino acids. The CDR3 DNA reads TGTGCCAGCAGCAAAGACGGGGGAGACACTGAAGCTTTCTTT. Translation gives CASSKDGGDTEAFF.

This chain uses TRBV6-5 with TRBJ2-7; the D gene is possibly TRBD2 (7 bases). The V gene's germline CDR1 is MNHEY and CDR2 SVGAGI. Deletions cut 10 bases from V and 7 bases from J, with 23 bases between. This CDR3 has 14 residues. The CDR3, as DNA: TGTGCCAACCATCATCGGGGGGCCTCTCAAGAGCAGTACTTC. Translating gives CANHHRGASQEQYF.

The chain has TRBV6-4 and TRBJ2-3; weak D call: TRBD2 (6 bases). From germline, CDR1 is MRHNA and CDR2 SNTAGT. V was trimmed by 4 bases and J by 2 bases, leaving 16 bases between them. CDR3 length: 16 residues. DNA for the CDR3: TGTGCCAGCAGTGCGGGTGGGAGGTCCCACACAGATACGCAGTATTTT. Amino acid sequence: CASSAGGRSHTDTQYF.

The chain recombines TRBV7-2 with TRBJ1-5; D is possibly TRBD1 (5 bases). The germline V and J ends were trimmed by 5 bases and 0 bases, with 14 bases remaining between them. CDR1 and CDR2 from the germline V gene are SGHTA and FQGNSA. This CDR3 is 16 amino acids long. DNA of the CDR3: TGTGCCAGCAGCGCCTCGGGGGGAATTAGCAATCAGCCCCAGCATTTT. It encodes CASSASGGISNQPQHF.

V and J are TRBV4-2 and TRBJ1-3; D gene ambiguous. The germline V gene has CDR1 LGHNA and CDR2 YNFKEQ. This CDR3 region has 16 residues. The V gene lost 0 bases and the J gene lost 1 base, with 10 bases spanning the gap. This CDR3 is CASSQEASESGNTIYF. Here the CDR3 DNA reads TGTGCCAGCAGCCAAGAAGCTTCGGAGTCTGGAAACACCATATATTTT.